These T cell receptor beta chains were read from a single sample in a study of response to subunit inactivated influenza vaccine. TCRdb ran MiXCR on the RT-PCR reads and lists one entry per CDR3 protein. The sample lists fewer than 700,000 distinct CDR3 sequences, 10% to 15% occurring once. Sequenced here: PBMCs from blood, sampled 40 to 50 days after vaccination. The receptors originated from a man aged 50 to 59 who received an inactivated influenza vaccine. The CDR3 runs from the conserved cysteine through the conserved F or W. Each record gives: J gene, clone size, V gene, D gene, CDR3 DNA, CDR3 protein. A D gene is named only where the DNA matches it firmly. Size is stated for part of the rows, as once, few or many counts, or as a class when the clone is expanded.

TRBJ1-1	.	TRBV7-9	.	TGTGCCAGCAGCTTAGTACGGGGGAAGGTCACTGAAGCTTTCTTT	CASSLVRGKVTEAFF
TRBJ2-1	few	TRBV11-2	.	TGTGCCAGCAGCTTAGGAGAGGGTGGGATGCAGTTCTTC	CASSLGEGGMQFF
TRBJ2-1	few	TRBV6-2/TRBV6-3	TRBD1	TGTGCCAGCAATCTCCCCCGGACAGGCTTTAGCTCCTACAATGAGCAGTTCTTC	CASNLPRTGFSSYNEQFF
TRBJ2-1	many	TRBV20-1	.	TGCAGTGCTCGTACAGGGATGGGGTTCGGGGGTGAGCAGTTCTTC	CSARTGMGFGGEQFF
TRBJ2-3	.	TRBV6-2/TRBV6-3	TRBD1	TGTGCCAGCAGCGTACAGGGGGCCGCAGATACGCAGTATTTT	CASSVQGAADTQYF
TRBJ1-5	few	TRBV15	TRBD1	TGTGCCACCAGCAGAGCGCAGGGGGCTAATCAGCCCCAGCATTTT	CATSRAQGANQPQHF
TRBJ2-7	few	TRBV20-1	.	TGCAGTGCTGCTGGGGACACCTACGAGCAGTACTTC	CSAAGDTYEQYF
TRBJ2-7	.	TRBV6-5	TRBD1	TGTGCCAGCAGTTACTCGACAGGGGTTAGCTCCTACGAGCAGTACTTC	CASSYSTGVSSYEQYF
TRBJ2-3	few	TRBV7-6	TRBD2	TGTGCCAGCAGCTTAGGGCTAGCGGGTTTCGGTACAGATACGCAGTATTTT	CASSLGLAGFGTDTQYF
TRBJ2-2	few	TRBV20-1	TRBD2	TGCAGTGCTAGAGTTGCTGCGGGGGGGCGTAACACCGGGGAGCTGTTTTTT	CSARVAAGGRNTGELFF
TRBJ2-1	few	TRBV6-2/TRBV6-3	.	TGTGCCAGCAGTTACTCGGACTACAATGAGCAGTTCTTC	CASSYSDYNEQFF
TRBJ2-3	.	TRBV5-6	.	TGTGCCAGCAGCTCCACGGTGGGGGCAGATACGCAGTATTTT	CASSSTVGADTQYF
TRBJ1-2	few	TRBV6-1	TRBD1	TGTGCCAGCGTAGGACAGGCGGGGTATGGCTACACCTTC	CASVGQAGYGYTF
TRBJ1-5	.	TRBV18	.	TGTGCCAGCTCACCACCCGGAGGGGATCAGCCCCAGCATTTT	CASSPPGGDQPQHF
TRBJ1-1	.	TRBV3-1	.	TGTGCCAGCAGCCAAGATCCGGGGGCCTCCGAAGCTTTCTTT	CASSQDPGASEAFF
TRBJ1-2	few	TRBV5-1	TRBD1	TGCGCCAGCAGCCCCGGACAGGGTTTCGGCTATGGCTACACCTTC	CASSPGQGFGYGYTF
TRBJ2-7	.	TRBV6-1	TRBD2	TGTGCCAGCAGTAATTACGGGGGGGGCTACGAGCAGTACTTC	CASSNYGGGYEQYF
TRBJ2-1	many	TRBV5-5	.	TGTGCCAGCCGAAGCGGGCCCTACAATGAGCAGTTCTTC	CASRSGPYNEQFF
TRBJ2-1	few	TRBV14	.	TGTGCCAGCAGCCACGATCGGGGCTGGATGGTTGACAATGAGCAGTTCTTC	CASSHDRGWMVDNEQFF
TRBJ1-1	few	TRBV11-2	.	TGTGCCAGCAGCTTCCGGGGGCCGGGCACTGAAGCTTTCTTT	CASSFRGPGTEAFF
TRBJ1-2	few	TRBV24-1	.	TGTGCCACCAGTGATCGACCGTCAATTAGAGCTGGCTACACCTTC	CATSDRPSIRAGYTF
TRBJ2-7	.	TRBV7-9	TRBD2	TGTGCCAGCAGCTTAGATTTGCCCGGGACTAGAGTCGAGCAGTACTTC	CASSLDLPGTRVEQYF
TRBJ2-7	.	TRBV20-1	TRBD2	TGCAGTGCTAGAGGCTATAGCGGGAGACCCCACGAGCAGTACTTC	CSARGYSGRPHEQYF
TRBJ2-1	.	TRBV20-1	TRBD2	TGCAGTGCTAGATTGGGACTAGCGGGAGGGAATGAGCAGTTCTTC	CSARLGLAGGNEQFF
TRBJ2-2	.	TRBV6-5	.	TGTGCCAGCAGTTACTCCAGCGGGTCGAACACCGGGGAGCTGTTTTTT	CASSYSSGSNTGELFF
TRBJ2-1	.	TRBV5-1	TRBD2	TGCGCCAGCAGCTTGTTGGCTAGCGGGAGGATGAATGAGCAGTTCTTC	CASSLLASGRMNEQFF
TRBJ2-3	.	TRBV9	.	TGTGCCAGCAGCCGAGACGGGGCCGCAGATACGCAGTATTTT	CASSRDGAADTQYF
TRBJ1-2	few	TRBV27	TRBD1	TGTGCCAGCAGTCCTCTTGGGACAGACCTCTATGGCTACACCTTC	CASSPLGTDLYGYTF
TRBJ2-1	.	TRBV20-1	.	TGCAGTGCTCCTAGCGTAAGCTCCTACAATGAGCAGTTCTTC	CSAPSVSSYNEQFF
TRBJ1-2	.	TRBV4-3	.	TGCGCCAGCAGCCAAGACAGGTCAGCCCCCTATCGCTACACCTTC	CASSQDRSAPYRYTF
TRBJ2-7	.	TRBV14	TRBD1	TGTGCCAGCGCGACAGGGCCTAAGGGCTCCTACGAGCAGTACTTC	CASATGPKGSYEQYF
TRBJ2-1	.	TRBV5-1	.	TGCGCCAGCAGCTTGGACTCGAGAACTTACAATGAGCAGTTCTTC	CASSLDSRTYNEQFF
TRBJ1-1	many	TRBV12-3/TRBV12-4	.	TGTGCCAGCAGCAGTTGGGGGTCGAACACTGAAGCTTTCTTT	CASSSWGSNTEAFF
TRBJ1-2	.	TRBV9	.	TGTGCCAGCAGCCACGCAGGAAAATTCTATGGCTACACCTTC	CASSHAGKFYGYTF
TRBJ1-4	many	TRBV12-3/TRBV12-4	.	TGTGCCAGCAGTTACGGGGGCACTAATGAAAAACTGTTTTTT	CASSYGGTNEKLFF
TRBJ2-2	.	TRBV6-6	.	TGTGCCTCAGCGGCACTAGATACCGGGGAGCTGTTTTTT	CASAALDTGELFF
TRBJ2-1	few	TRBV7-6	.	TGTGCCAGCAGCGACCGAGGGACAAAGCAGTTCTTC	CASSDRGTKQFF
TRBJ2-1	.	TRBV20-1	TRBD2	TGCAGTGCGGAGGAGCGGGAGGGGTACAATGAGCAGTTCTTC	CSAEEREGYNEQFF
TRBJ2-7	.	TRBV7-8	.	TGTGCCAGCAGTCGAACTGACGTTTCCTACGAGCAGTACTTC	CASSRTDVSYEQYF
TRBJ2-7	few	TRBV29-1	.	TGCAGCGTCGTGGACGGCTCCTACGAGCAGTACTTC	CSVVDGSYEQYF